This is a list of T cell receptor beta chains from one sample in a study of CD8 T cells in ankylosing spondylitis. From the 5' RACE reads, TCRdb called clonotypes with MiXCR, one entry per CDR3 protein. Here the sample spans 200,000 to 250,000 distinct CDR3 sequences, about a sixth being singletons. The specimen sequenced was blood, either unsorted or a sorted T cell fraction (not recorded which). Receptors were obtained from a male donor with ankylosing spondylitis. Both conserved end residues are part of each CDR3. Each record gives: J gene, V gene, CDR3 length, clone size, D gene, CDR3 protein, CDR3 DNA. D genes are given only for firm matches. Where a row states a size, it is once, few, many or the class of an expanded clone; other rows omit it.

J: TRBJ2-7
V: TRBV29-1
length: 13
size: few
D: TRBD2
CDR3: CSVWTSGPYEQYF
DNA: TGCAGCGTTTGGACTAGCGGCCCCTACGAGCAGTACTTC

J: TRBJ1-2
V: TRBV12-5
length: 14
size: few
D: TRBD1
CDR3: CASGLGQGIEGYTF
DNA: TGTGCTAGTGGTTTGGGACAGGGAATCGAGGGCTACACCTTC

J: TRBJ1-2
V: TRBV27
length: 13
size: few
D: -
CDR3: CASSFRGQSDYTF
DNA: TGTGCCAGCAGTTTCCGAGGACAGAGCGACTACACCTTC

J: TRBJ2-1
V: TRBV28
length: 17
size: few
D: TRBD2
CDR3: CASRTKRESSSYNEQFF
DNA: TGTGCCAGCAGGACAAAGCGGGAGTCTAGCTCCTACAATGAGCAGTTCTTC

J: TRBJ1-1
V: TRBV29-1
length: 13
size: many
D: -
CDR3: CSVDFRAGAEAFF
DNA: TGCAGCGTTGATTTCCGGGCAGGGGCTGAAGCTTTCTTT

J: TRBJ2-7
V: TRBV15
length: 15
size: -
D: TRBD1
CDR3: CATSSRDRGTYEQYF
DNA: TGTGCCACCAGCAGCCGGGACAGGGGGACGTACGAGCAGTACTTC

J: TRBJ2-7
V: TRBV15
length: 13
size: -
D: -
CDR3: CATTVAGLYEQYF
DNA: TGTGCCACCACCGTGGCGGGGCTCTACGAGCAGTACTTC

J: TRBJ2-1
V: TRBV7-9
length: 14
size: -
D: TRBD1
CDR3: CASSLVGTDNEQFF
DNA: TGTGCCAGCAGCTTAGTCGGGACAGACAATGAGCAGTTCTTC

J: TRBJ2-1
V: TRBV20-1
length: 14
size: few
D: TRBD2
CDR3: CSARGGLVNNEQFF
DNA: TGCAGTGCTAGGGGGGGGTTAGTGAACAATGAGCAGTTCTTC

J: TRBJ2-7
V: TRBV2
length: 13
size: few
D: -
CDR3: CASRGGRRYEQYF
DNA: TGTGCCAGCAGGGGCGGCAGGAGGTACGAGCAGTACTTC

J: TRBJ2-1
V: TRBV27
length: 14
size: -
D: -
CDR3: CASSFVPTTGEQFF
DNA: TGTGCCAGCAGTTTCGTTCCTACAACGGGTGAGCAGTTCTTC

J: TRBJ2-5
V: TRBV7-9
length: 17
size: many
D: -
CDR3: CASSLAKLDGVGETQYF
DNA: TGTGCCAGCAGCTTAGCGAAACTGGATGGGGTCGGAGAGACCCAGTACTTC

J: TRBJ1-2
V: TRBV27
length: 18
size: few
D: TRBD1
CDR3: CASTARGGQGANNYGYTF
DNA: TGTGCCAGCACCGCCAGGGGAGGACAGGGGGCAAATAACTATGGCTACACCTTC

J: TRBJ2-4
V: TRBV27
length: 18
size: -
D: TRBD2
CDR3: CASSSIGEGREGKNIQYF
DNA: TGTGCCAGCAGTTCCATCGGTGAGGGGAGGGAGGGCAAAAACATTCAGTACTTC

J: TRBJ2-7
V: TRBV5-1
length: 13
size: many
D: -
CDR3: CASSFTSSYEQYF
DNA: TGCGCCAGCAGCTTCACGAGCTCCTACGAGCAGTACTTC

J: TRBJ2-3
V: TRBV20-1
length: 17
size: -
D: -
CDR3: CSASLLGTSSSTDTQYF
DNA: TGCAGTGCTAGCCTCCTCGGGACTTCGTCTAGCACAGATACGCAGTATTTT

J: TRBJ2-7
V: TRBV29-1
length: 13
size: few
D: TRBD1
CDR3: CSTGTGSWDEQYF
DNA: TGCAGCACCGGGACAGGGAGTTGGGACGAGCAGTACTTC

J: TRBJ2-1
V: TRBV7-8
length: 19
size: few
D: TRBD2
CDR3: CASSPGLAGGTSSYNEQFF
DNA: TGTGCCAGCAGCCCCGGGCTAGCGGGAGGCACTAGCTCCTACAATGAGCAGTTCTTC

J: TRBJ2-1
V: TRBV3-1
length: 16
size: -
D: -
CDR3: CASSQDVGSSYNEQFF
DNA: TGTGCCAGCAGCCAAGATGTAGGCAGCTCCTACAATGAGCAGTTCTTC

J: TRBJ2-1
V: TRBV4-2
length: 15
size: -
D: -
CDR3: CASSQDRGVYNEQFF
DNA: TGTGCCAGCAGCCAAGATCGTGGCGTATACAATGAGCAGTTCTTC

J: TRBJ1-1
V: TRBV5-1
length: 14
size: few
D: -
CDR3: CASSLSGVGTEAFF
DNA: TGCGCCAGCAGCTTGTCAGGGGTGGGCACTGAAGCTTTCTTT

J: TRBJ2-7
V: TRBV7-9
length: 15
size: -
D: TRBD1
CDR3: CASSPGGQGGHEQYF
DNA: TGTGCCAGCAGCCCCGGTGGACAGGGGGGCCACGAGCAGTACTTC

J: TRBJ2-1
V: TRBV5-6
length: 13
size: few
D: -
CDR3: CASSLQGNNEQFF
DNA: TGTGCCAGCAGCTTACAGGGAAACAATGAGCAGTTCTTC

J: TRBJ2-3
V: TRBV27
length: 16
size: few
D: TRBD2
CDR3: CASSNPGLESSDTQYF
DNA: TGTGCCAGCAGTAACCCGGGACTAGAGTCCTCAGATACGCAGTATTTT

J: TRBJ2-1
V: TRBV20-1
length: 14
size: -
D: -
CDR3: CSASPRQSYNEQFF
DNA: TGCAGTGCTAGTCCGCGGCAGTCCTACAATGAGCAGTTCTTC

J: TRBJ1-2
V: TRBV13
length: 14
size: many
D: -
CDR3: CASSHNVGANGYTF
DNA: TGTGCCAGCAGTCACAACGTAGGGGCGAATGGCTACACCTTC

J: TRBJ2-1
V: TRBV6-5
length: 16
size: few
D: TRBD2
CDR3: CASSYPTSGRWNEQFF
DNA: TGTGCCAGCAGTTACCCGACTAGCGGGAGATGGAATGAGCAGTTCTTC

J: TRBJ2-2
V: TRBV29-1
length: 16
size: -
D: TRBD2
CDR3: CSVEDPGGVNTGELFF
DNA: TGCAGCGTTGAAGATCCCGGGGGGGTGAACACCGGGGAGCTGTTTTTT

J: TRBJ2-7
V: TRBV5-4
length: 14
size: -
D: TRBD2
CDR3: CASSYPASGSEQYF
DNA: TGTGCCAGCAGCTACCCGGCTAGCGGTAGCGAGCAGTACTTC

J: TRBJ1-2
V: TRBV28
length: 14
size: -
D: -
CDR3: CASTRMSARDGYTF
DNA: TGTGCCAGCACCCGAATGTCAGCCCGGGATGGCTACACCTTC

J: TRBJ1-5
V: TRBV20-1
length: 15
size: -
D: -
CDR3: CSATQTALSNQPQHF
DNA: TGCAGTGCTACCCAGACAGCCCTTAGCAATCAGCCCCAGCATTTT

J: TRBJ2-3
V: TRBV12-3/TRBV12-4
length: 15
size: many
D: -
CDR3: CASSLGQLSTDTQYF
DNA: TGTGCCAGCAGTTTAGGCCAGCTGAGCACAGATACGCAGTATTTT

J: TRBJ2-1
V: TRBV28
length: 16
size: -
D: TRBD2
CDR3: CASSLNRDYTYNEQFF
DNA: TGTGCCAGCAGTCTAAATCGGGACTATACCTACAATGAGCAGTTCTTC

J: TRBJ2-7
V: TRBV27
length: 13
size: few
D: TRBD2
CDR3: CASSFRLADEQYF
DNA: TGTGCCAGCAGTTTTAGACTAGCGGACGAGCAGTACTTC

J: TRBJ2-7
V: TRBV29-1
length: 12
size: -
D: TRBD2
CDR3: CSVSGVKGEQYF
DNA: TGCAGCGTAAGCGGGGTTAAGGGCGAGCAGTACTTC

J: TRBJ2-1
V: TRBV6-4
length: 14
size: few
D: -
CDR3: CASSAGMDYNEQFF
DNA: TGTGCCAGCTCGGCGGGAATGGACTACAATGAGCAGTTCTTC

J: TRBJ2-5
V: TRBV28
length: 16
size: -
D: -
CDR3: CASSQALYDSQETQYF
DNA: TGTGCCAGCAGCCAAGCCCTCTATGATTCCCAAGAGACCCAGTACTTC

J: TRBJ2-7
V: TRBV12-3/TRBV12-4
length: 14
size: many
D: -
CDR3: CASSLGSQAYEQYF
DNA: TGTGCCAGCAGTTTAGGGTCCCAGGCCTACGAGCAGTACTTC

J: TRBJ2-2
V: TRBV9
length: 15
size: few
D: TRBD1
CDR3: CASSVKGAGNGELFF
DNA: TGTGCCAGCAGCGTAAAGGGGGCCGGGAACGGGGAGCTGTTTTTT

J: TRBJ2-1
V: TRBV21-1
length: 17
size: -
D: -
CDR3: CASSKSRKDRAFHEQFF
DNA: TGTGCCAGCAGCAAATCGAGGAAGGACAGGGCCTTCCATGAGCAGTTCTTC

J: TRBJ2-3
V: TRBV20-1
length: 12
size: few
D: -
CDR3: CSALWGADTQYF
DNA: TGCAGTGCCCTGTGGGGCGCAGATACGCAGTATTTT